This T cell receptor (beta chain) originates from a study of shared clonotypes between healthy human individuals. Overall study context: CD8 memory received one plate per donor, CD8 naive two, CD4 memory three and CD4 naive three. The study's findings and limits: Shared clonotypes across all four donors exceeded non-shared ones in generation probability. Larger richness was generally estimated for naive than memory subsets.

Several immunoSEQ plates received, in even portions, the genomic DNA of each subset. The assay was immunoSEQ multiplex PCR, and TCRdb's table has in-frame clones only and misses some. The data hold 1.6 million or so clones, with around 98.5% observed a single time. CDR1 and CDR2 (germline): SGHAT, FQNNGV. V was pared by 8 bases and J by 0 bases, with 8 bases between. This CDR3 has 12 amino acids. Of note for this clone: The antigen is not known.

The source is a man aged 25 to 45 in good health. The J gene is TRBJ2-7, the V gene TRBV11-2; tentatively, D is TRBD2 (6 bases). The sequencing sample was made of naive CD4+ T cells sorted from blood. Subset specified: CD45RA+ positively selected. CDR3 loop: CASGGFSYEQYF. DNA for the CDR3: TGTGCCAGCGGGGGGTTCTCCTACGAGCAGTACTTC.